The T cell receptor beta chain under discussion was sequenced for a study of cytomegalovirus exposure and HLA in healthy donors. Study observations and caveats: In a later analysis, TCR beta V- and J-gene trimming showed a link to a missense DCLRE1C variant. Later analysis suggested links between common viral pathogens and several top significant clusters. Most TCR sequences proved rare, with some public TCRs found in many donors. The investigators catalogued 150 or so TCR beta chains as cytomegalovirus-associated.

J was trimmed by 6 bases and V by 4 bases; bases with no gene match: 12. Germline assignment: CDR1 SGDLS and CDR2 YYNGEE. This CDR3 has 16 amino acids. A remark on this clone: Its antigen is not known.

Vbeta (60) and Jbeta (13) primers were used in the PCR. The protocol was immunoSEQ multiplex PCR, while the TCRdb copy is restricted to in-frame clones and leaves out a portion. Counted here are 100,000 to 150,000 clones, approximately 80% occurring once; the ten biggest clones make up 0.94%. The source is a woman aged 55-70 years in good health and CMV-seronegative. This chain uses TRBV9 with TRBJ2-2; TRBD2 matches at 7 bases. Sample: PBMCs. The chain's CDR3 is CASSPLGGSLAGELFF. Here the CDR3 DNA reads TGTGCCAGCAGCCCCCTTGGCGGGAGTTTAGCCGGGGAGCTGTTTTTT.